This TCR beta chain was sequenced for a study of blood T cells in healthy people across ages. The germline V gene has CDR1 SQVTM and CDR2 ANQGSEA. Trimming left V 7 bases short and J 0 bases short, with 13 bases between. The CDR3 runs 13 residues. This clonotype came up a few times. Alongside a J-beta primer mix, a sample-barcoded 5' primer served in a second PCR lasting roughly 7 to 11 cycles. TCRdb reanalysed the 5' RACE reads using MiXCR and keeps one entry per CDR3 protein. This sample has fewer than 1 million distinct CDR3 sequences, with 40% to 50% found just once. The genes are TRBV29-1 and TRBJ2-7; TRBD1 might be the D (6 bases). Specimen: blood. The sequence derives from a man between 60 and 70 years old in good health. The CDR3 sequence: CSAPGVNSYEQYF. CDR3 coding DNA: TGCAGCGCCCCAGGGGTAAACTCCTACGAGCAGTACTTC.